This entry lists 14 T cell receptor beta chains sequenced from one sample in a study of T cell repertoires in cytomegalovirus infection. For these TCRs, the target antigens are not known. TCRdb fed the reads into MiXCR, producing one record per CDR3 protein. The repertoire includes roughly 350,000 distinct CDR3 sequences, nearly 35% of them detected once, and approximately 13% sits in the top ten. This sample comprised cultured PBMCs, obtained from culture after CMV antigen stimulation. Every receptor here comes from a human donor in good health (CMV status not recorded). Some clones in this sample may be carry-over from other donors' samples.

This clonotype was picked up many times. The rearrangement uses TRBV7-6 and TRBJ2-1; the D is unclear. The CDR3 is 14 residues long. Germline values: CDR1 SGHVS, CDR2 FNYEAQ. The V end lost 0 bases, the J end lost 3 bases, and 6 bases lay between the germline ends. CDR3 bases: TGTGCCAGCAGCTTAGCGGGAAACTACAATGAGCAGTTCTTC. Translated, it gives CASSLAGNYNEQFF.

There are a few counts of this clonotype. The V call is TRBV28, the J call TRBJ2-7; D uncertain. The CDR3 runs 12 residues. CDR1 and CDR2 from the germline V gene are MDHEN and SYDVKM. With 6 bases removed from V and 3 bases from J, the gap between germline ends came to 9 bases. Here the CDR3 reads CASSGGYYEQYF. CDR3 bases: TGTGCCAGCAGCGGTGGATACTACGAGCAGTACTTC.

The V and J genes are TRBV6-1 and TRBJ2-3; D possibly corresponds to TRBD1 (6 bases). V lost 5 bases and J 0 bases, leaving 12 bases between the germline ends. Germline V gene sequence: CDR1 MNHNS, CDR2 SASEGT. CDR3 size: 15 residues. The CDR3 reads CASSYLQGSTDTQYF. The CDR3 nucleotides are TGTGCCAGCAGTTACCTCCAGGGGAGCACAGATACGCAGTATTTT.

This clonotype has only a few counts. This sequence joins TRBV2 and TRBJ1-5, with no clear D. CDR3 size: 13 residues. Looked up from germline, CDR1 is SNHLY and CDR2 is FYNNEI. Trimming removed 6 bases at V and 2 bases at J, with 8 bases between. In nucleotides, the CDR3 is TGTGCCAGCAGACATGGGGGCAATCAGCCCCAGCATTTT. Residues: CASRHGGNQPQHF.

This clonotype was detected many times. The V and J genes are TRBV7-2 and TRBJ2-7, with 13 bases that match TRBD2. Germline CDR1 reads SGHTA; CDR2 reads FQGNSA. V gave up 5 bases and J gave up 3 bases; unmatched junction bases: 16. The CDR3 totals 19 residues. The CDR3 DNA follows: TGTGCCAGCAGCAATGGACTAGCGGGAGTGATAACCGGGGACTACGAGCAGTACTTC. Its protein is CASSNGLAGVITGDYEQYF.

This clonotype was counted between two and nine times. The genes are TRBV18 and TRBJ2-3; 9 nucleotides agree with TRBD2. J gave up 2 bases and V 1 base, and 16 bases lay outside the gene matches. Germline CDR1 is KGHSH and CDR2 is LQKENI. The CDR3 contains 20 residues. The CDR3 DNA reads as TGTGCCAGCTCACCACGGGCTAGCGGGACCAACGGAGGTATCACAGATACGCAGTATTTT. It specifies CASSPRASGTNGGITDTQYF.

This clonotype showed up just a few times. The chain joins TRBV11-2 to TRBJ2-5, with a weak D call TRBD2 (6 bases). Germline CDR1 and CDR2: SGHAT and FQNNGV. The CDR3 spans 15 residues. V lost 4 bases and J 4 bases, leaving 16 bases between the germline ends. CDR3: CASSWGTFGRETQYF. For the CDR3, the DNA is TGTGCCAGCAGCTGGGGGACTTTCGGGCGAGAGACCCAGTACTTC.

This clonotype has just a few counts. CDR3 amino acids: CASSTTGAEGEQYF. The CDR3 DNA follows: TGCGCCAGCAGCACGACAGGGGCAGAGGGCGAGCAGTACTTC. The chain combines TRBV4-1 with TRBJ2-7; 8 positions match TRBD1. The germline V gene has CDR1 MGHRA and CDR2 YSYEKL. The junction had 9 bases not matched to a gene; V was cut back by 5 bases and J by 6 bases. The CDR3 has 14 residues.

This clonotype counts as medium-sized (0.01 to 0.1%). The chain joins TRBV7-2 to TRBJ2-5, with 10 bases matching TRBD1. J lost 8 bases, V lost 5 bases, and 8 bases had no gene match. This CDR3 region has 14 residues. The germline V gene has CDR1 SGHTA and CDR2 FQGNSA. CDR3 in DNA: TGTGCCAGCAGCCGAGCCGACAGGGGGCAAACCCAGTACTTC. This sequence encodes CASSRADRGQTQYF.

This clonotype was detected only a few times. This chain joins TRBV4-2 and TRBJ1-2; D is undetermined. CDR1 is LGHNA, CDR2 YNFKEQ, per germline. V lost 0 bases and J 0 bases, leaving 8 bases between the germline ends. The CDR3 sequence is 15 residues long. The DNA of the CDR3 is TGTGCCAGCAGCCAAGAGGTGATAACTAACTATGGCTACACCTTC. This encodes CASSQEVITNYGYTF.

The genes are TRBV20-1 and TRBJ2-1, with TRBD2 matching over 8 bases. The CDR3 length is 15 residues. The V gene end was trimmed by 3 bases and the J gene end by 0 bases; junction bases not matched to a gene: 4. Germline CDR1 DFQATT, CDR2 SNEGSKA (reference sequence). CDR3 sequence: CSASTSGGSYNEQFF. The DNA for the CDR3 is TGCAGTGCTAGTACCAGCGGGGGCTCCTACAATGAGCAGTTCTTC.

The rearrangement links TRBV2 to TRBJ2-1; 10 nucleotides align to TRBD1. V lost 6 bases to trimming and J lost 0 bases; unmatched junction nucleotides: 17. CDR1 SNHLY and CDR2 FYNNEI come from the germline V gene. The CDR3 contains 20 residues. Written as DNA, the CDR3 is TGTGCCAGCAGGGGACAGGGGAGACTACTAGCGACAAGCTCCTACAATGAGCAGTTCTTC. It codes for CASRGQGRLLATSSYNEQFF.

The sample holds a few counts of this clonotype. The chain couples TRBV19 to TRBJ2-5; D gene ambiguous. Germline CDR1 reads LNHDA; CDR2 reads SQIVND (reference sequence). V lost 5 bases and J 0 bases, leaving 7 bases between the germline ends. The CDR3 covers 13 residues. The CDR3 nucleotides are TGTGCCAGTAGTCGATCAAACCAAGAGACCCAGTACTTC. Translation: CASSRSNQETQYF.

Only a few counts were recorded for this clonotype. The genes are TRBV7-6 and TRBJ2-1; TRBD2 aligns across 9 bases. The CDR3 contains 15 residues. Germline CDR1 SGHVS, CDR2 FNYEAQ. V gave up 5 bases and J gave up 3 bases; unmatched junction bases: 5. For the CDR3, the DNA is TGTGCCAGCAGCCGATCGACTAGCGGCTACAATGAGCAGTTCTTC. It specifies CASSRSTSGYNEQFF.